Listed below are T cell receptor beta chains from one sample, sequenced in a study of blood T cell repertoires in COVID-19. Method: immunoSEQ multiplex PCR; TCRdb's copy keeps in-frame clones and lacks some. The sample has roughly 71,000 clones; around four fifths are singletons. The sequenced sample consisted of peripheral blood. The source of these receptors is an elderly woman with acute or convalescent COVID-19. Each CDR3 is given with its conserved first and last residue. A D gene is named only where the DNA matches it firmly. Clone size, where shown, is once, few, many, or a class for clones that have expanded.

D: .; size: .; J: TRBJ1-5; V: TRBV7-9; CDR3: CASSLAQGLGGNQPQHF; DNA: TGTGCCAGCAGCTTAGCGCAGGGCCTGGGTGGCAATCAGCCCCAGCATTTT
D: .; size: few; J: TRBJ2-2; V: TRBV19; CDR3: CASSIRKQGFDTGELFF; DNA: TGTGCCAGTAGTATTAGGAAACAGGGCTTCGACACCGGGGAGCTGTTTTTT
D: .; size: .; J: TRBJ2-2; V: TRBV5-6; CDR3: CASSKVDTTTGELFF; DNA: TGTGCCAGCAGCAAGGTCGACACGACCACCGGGGAGCTGTTTTTT
D: .; size: .; J: TRBJ1-2; V: TRBV10-3; CDR3: CAISESTLGYGYTF; DNA: TGTGCCATCAGTGAGTCGACTTTGGGCTATGGCTACACCTTC
D: .; size: .; J: TRBJ2-2; V: TRBV5-1; CDR3: CASSQGLNTGELFF; DNA: TGCGCCAGCAGCCAAGGACTGAACACCGGGGAGCTGTTTTTT
D: TRBD2; size: .; J: TRBJ2-3; V: TRBV10-3; CDR3: CASRRGLDTDTQYF; DNA: TGTGCCTCTAGACGGGGACTAGACACAGATACGCAGTATTTT
D: .; size: .; J: TRBJ1-2; V: TRBV2; CDR3: CASSDSYGYTF; DNA: TGTGCCAGCAGTGACAGCTATGGCTACACCTTC
D: .; size: .; J: TRBJ1-5; V: TRBV7-2; CDR3: CASSLDSSTRAQHF; DNA: TGTGCCAGCAGCCTAGACAGCTCCACCAGGGCCCAGCATTTT
D: TRBD1; size: few; J: TRBJ2-7; V: TRBV4-1; CDR3: CASSQKGDPGQGIYEQYF; DNA: TGCGCCAGCAGCCAGAAGGGGGACCCGGGACAGGGGATATACGAGCAGTACTTC
D: .; size: .; J: TRBJ1-1; V: TRBV11-2; CDR3: CASSLRPEGENTEAFF; DNA: TGTGCCAGCAGCTTAAGACCAGAAGGAGAGAACACTGAAGCTTTCTTT
D: .; size: .; J: TRBJ2-3; V: TRBV7-9; CDR3: CASSLAGLSTDTQYF; DNA: TGTGCCAGCAGCTTGGCAGGACTCAGCACAGATACGCAGTATTTT
D: .; size: .; J: TRBJ1-3; V: TRBV5-1; CDR3: CASSLGAGGNTIYF; DNA: TGCGCCAGCAGCTTGGGCGCAGGAGGAAACACCATATATTTT
D: TRBD2; size: .; J: TRBJ2-7; V: TRBV5-1; CDR3: CASSSTSGSTSDEQYF; DNA: TGCGCCAGCAGCTCGACTAGCGGGAGTACTTCCGACGAGCAGTACTTC
D: .; size: few; J: TRBJ2-7; V: TRBV5-8; CDR3: CASSWGRYEQYF; DNA: TGTGCCAGCAGCTGGGGGAGGTACGAGCAGTACTTC
D: TRBD2; size: .; J: TRBJ2-7; V: TRBV28; CDR3: CASSLVGLAGGAFLYEQYF; DNA: TGTGCCAGCAGTTTGGTTGGGCTAGCGGGAGGAGCGTTTCTCTACGAGCAGTACTTC
D: .; size: .; J: TRBJ1-2; V: TRBV30; CDR3: CAGSGESYGYTF; DNA: TGTGCCGGGTCAGGGGAGAGCTATGGCTACACCTTC
D: TRBD2; size: .; J: TRBJ2-7; V: TRBV30; CDR3: CAWSATHGEGTYEQYF; DNA: TGTGCCTGGAGTGCCACCCACGGGGAGGGCACCTACGAGCAGTACTTC